This T cell receptor (beta chain) is drawn from a study of blood T cell repertoires in COVID-19. Turning to the study itself: Acute and convalescent COVID-19 samples came from the United States, Italy and Spain.

Trimming at V came to 7 bases and at J to 5 bases, leaving 10 bases not matched to a gene. This CDR3 contains 14 residues. Germline V lookup: CDR1 SQVTM, CDR2 ANQGSEA. Seattle patient enrollment occurred during active infection, with longitudinal follow-up thereafter. The assay was immunoSEQ multiplex PCR, and TCRdb's table has in-frame clones only and misses some. The profile shows over 250,000 clones, about 88% of them singletons. The sequenced sample was peripheral blood. The clonotype comes from a human donor with COVID-19, enrolled during active disease. The donor label of this sample is uncertain. The chain employs TRBV29-1 and TRBJ2-1; 8 positions agree with TRBD2. The CDR3 region has the DNA TGCAGCGCCGCGGGGGGAACGGATGACAATGAGCAGTTCTTC. This sequence encodes CSAAGGTDDNEQFF.